Following are 2 T cell receptor beta chains from one sample sequenced in a study of blood T cell repertoires in COVID-19. TCRdb's table, derived via immunoSEQ multiplex PCR, lists solely in-frame clones and lacks some. The data contain some 56,000 clones, about 86% of them singletons. Sequenced: peripheral blood. The source of these receptors is a woman of 80 years or more with active or convalescent COVID-19.

The chain uses TRBV7-9 and TRBJ1-1, with 9 positions matching TRBD1. The CDR3 has 12 residues. After removal of 2 bases from V and 12 bases from J, the junction contained 4 bases not matched to a gene. Germline CDR1 is SEHNR and CDR2 is FQNEAQ (reference sequence). In nucleotides, the CDR3 is TGTGCCAGCAGCTTACGGGACAGGGCAACTTTCTTT. Protein: CASSLRDRATFF.

The chain has TRBV10-3 and TRBJ1-1, with no clear D. Germline CDR1 reads ENHRY; CDR2 reads SYGVKD. The length of the CDR3 is 12 residues. V was cut by 4 bases and J by 0 bases, with 3 bases left in between. CDR3 bases: TGTGCCATCAGTGCCATGAACACTGAAGCTTTCTTT. Translated: CAISAMNTEAFF.